Below, one TCR beta chain is given with its context. Its antigen is not identified. The CDR3 runs to 14 residues. Germline V gene lookup returns CDR1 SGHRS and CDR2 YFSETQ. V lost 3 bases to trimming and J lost 8 bases; unmatched junction nucleotides: 7. PCR employed 60 Vbeta and 13 Jbeta primers. The protocol was immunoSEQ multiplex PCR, while the TCRdb copy is restricted to in-frame clones and leaves out a portion. The table has 80,000 to 90,000 clones, roughly 80% seen once. This sample was included in a study of cytomegalovirus exposure and HLA in healthy donors. Study-wide points: As a later analysis revealed, most CMV-associated TCR beta chains appeared HLA-restricted. A highly shared variant cluster was judged a likely technical artifact. The authors later linked a missense DCLRE1C variant to TCR beta V- and J-gene trimming.

The sequencing sample was made of PBMCs. The gene calls are TRBV5-1 and TRBJ2-1; 8 bases are a match to TRBD1. The receptor was isolated from a woman between 25 and 40 years old in good health and CMV-seronegative. The chain's CDR3 is CASSWRTGSDEQFF. CDR3 sequence (DNA): TGCGCCAGCAGCTGGAGGACAGGGTCCGATGAGCAGTTCTTC.